A selection of T cell receptor beta chains follows, all from one sample in a study of PD-1 blockade in mismatch repair-deficient tumors. No antigen is known for these receptors. Profiling relied on immunoSEQ multiplex PCR, and the TCRdb table lists in-frame clones only, not all of them. The table includes approximately 15,000 clones, about 84% detected once. Sequenced here: cells cultured in vitro, sampled from a patient treated with pembrolizumab. Source of these receptors: an adult with mismatch repair-deficient cancer. Each CDR3 is given with its conserved first and last residue. A D gene is named only where the DNA matches it firmly. Size values are once, few and many counts, or a class for expanded clones, and some rows have none.

len,abundance,j_gene,d_gene,v_gene,CDR3aa,CDR3nt
14,NA,TRBJ2-3,NA,TRBV5-6,CASSSRVGPDTQYF,TGTGCCAGCAGCTCGCGAGTAGGCCCAGATACGCAGTATTTT
11,NA,TRBJ2-3,NA,TRBV20-1,CSAPGQPTQYF,TGCAGTGCCCCGGGGCAGCCTACGCAGTATTTT
13,few,TRBJ2-7,NA,TRBV28,CASTPTNSYEQYF,TGTGCCAGCACCCCGACAAACTCCTACGAGCAGTACTTC
17,once,TRBJ1-5,NA,TRBV27,CASSSRQVVMGNQPQHF,TGTGCCAGCAGTTCCAGACAGGTGGTAATGGGTAATCAGCCCCAGCATTTT
14,NA,TRBJ2-1,TRBD2,TRBV6-5,CASSGFLAGNEQFF,TGTGCCAGCAGTGGGTTCCTAGCGGGGAATGAGCAGTTCTTC
13,NA,TRBJ2-3,NA,TRBV7-3,CASSLSPTDTQYF,TGTGCCAGCAGCTTAAGTCCAACCGATACGCAGTATTTT
16,NA,TRBJ2-1,TRBD2,TRBV5-1,CASSWTIAGGPNEQFF,TGCGCCAGCAGCTGGACGATAGCGGGAGGGCCTAATGAGCAGTTCTTC
14,NA,TRBJ1-2,NA,TRBV4-1,CASSQEKSNYGYTF,TGCGCCAGCAGCCAAGAAAAAAGCAACTATGGCTACACCTTC
15,NA,TRBJ2-3,TRBD2,TRBV9,CASSVGTSNTDTQYF,TGTGCCAGCAGCGTCGGGACTAGCAACACAGATACGCAGTATTTT
17,once,TRBJ2-1,TRBD2,TRBV9,CASSVGTSGSSYNEQFF,TGTGCCAGCAGCGTTGGGACTAGCGGGTCTTCCTACAATGAGCAGTTCTTC
14,NA,TRBJ1-3,NA,TRBV7-9,CASSEGGGRNTIYF,TGTGCCAGCAGCGAAGGGGGAGGCCGAAACACCATATATTTT
10,NA,TRBJ2-1,NA,TRBV29-1,CSGAVNEQFF,TGCAGCGGTGCCGTCAATGAGCAGTTCTTC
15,NA,TRBJ1-6,NA,TRBV5-1,CASSLVRLPGSPLHF,TGCGCCAGCAGCTTGGTGAGGCTTCCAGGTTCACCCCTCCACTTT
15,NA,TRBJ1-6,NA,TRBV4-2,CASSQMTGNNSPLHF,TGTGCCAGCAGCCAAATGACAGGAAATAATTCACCCCTCCACTTT
14,once,TRBJ1-1,TRBD1,TRBV7-9,CASSYGTGRFEAFF,TGTGCCAGCAGTTACGGGACAGGGAGATTTGAAGCTTTCTTT
13,NA,TRBJ2-7,NA,TRBV30,CASKLERSYEQYF,TGTGCCTCAAAACTAGAACGGAGCTACGAGCAGTACTTC
14,NA,TRBJ1-1,NA,TRBV14,CASSQAGAGTEAFF,TGTGCCAGCAGCCAAGCCGGGGCGGGCACTGAAGCTTTCTTT
14,NA,TRBJ2-5,TRBD1,TRBV7-9,CASRDRGFEETQYF,TGTGCCAGCCGGGACAGGGGTTTTGAAGAGACCCAGTACTTC
12,NA,TRBJ2-7,NA,TRBV30,CAWRSGYYEQYF,TGTGCCTGGAGGAGCGGGTACTACGAGCAGTACTTC
9,NA,TRBJ2-7,NA,TRBV19,CASTDEQYF,TGTGCCAGTACTGACGAGCAGTACTTC
16,once,TRBJ1-4,TRBD1,TRBV27,CASSLSRQGLNEKLFF,TGTGCCAGCAGTTTATCGCGACAGGGTCTTAATGAAAAACTGTTTTTT
15,once,TRBJ2-7,NA,TRBV9,CASSVRPHGGHEQYF,TGTGCCAGCAGCGTAAGGCCTCACGGGGGACACGAGCAGTACTTC
16,NA,TRBJ2-7,NA,TRBV11-2,CASSPLGRVSSYEQYF,TGTGCCAGCAGCCCCCTGGGCAGGGTTAGCTCCTACGAGCAGTACTTC
18,NA,TRBJ2-5,TRBD1,TRBV30,CAWSVGVGGQGVGETQYF,TGTGCCTGGAGTGTAGGAGTAGGGGGACAGGGGGTAGGGGAGACCCAGTACTTC
15,NA,TRBJ2-5,TRBD2,TRBV18,CASSPGSSGSETQYF,TGTGCCAGCTCACCTGGTAGTAGCGGGAGTGAGACCCAGTACTTC
12,NA,TRBJ2-5,NA,TRBV18,CASSRSRETQYF,TGTGCCAGCTCCCGGTCCAGGGAGACCCAGTACTTC
9,NA,TRBJ2-7,NA,TRBV9,CASIREQYF,TGTGCCAGCATTCGCGAGCAGTACTTC
16,once,TRBJ2-1,NA,TRBV21-1,CASSTGLAGIHNEQFF,TGTGCCAGCAGCACCGGACTAGCGGGCATTCACAATGAGCAGTTCTTC
17,NA,TRBJ1-3,NA,TRBV18,CASSPMMGPSSGNTIYF,TGTGCCAGCTCACCAATGATGGGGCCTAGCTCTGGAAACACCATATATTTT
15,NA,TRBJ2-3,NA,TRBV2,CASRADSRGVGPQYF,TGTGCCAGCAGGGCCGACTCCCGAGGGGTGGGGCCGCAGTATTTT
16,NA,TRBJ2-7,NA,TRBV7-9,CASSPTGGRSAYEQYF,TGTGCCAGCAGCCCCACCGGGGGCAGGAGCGCCTACGAGCAGTACTTC
16,NA,TRBJ1-1,TRBD1,TRBV18,CASSPYRDRVGTEAFF,TGTGCCAGCTCACCGTATCGGGACAGGGTGGGCACTGAAGCTTTCTTT
13,NA,TRBJ1-1,NA,TRBV5-1,CASSLTVGTEAFF,TGCGCCAGCAGCTTGACTGTAGGGACTGAAGCTTTCTTT
15,once,TRBJ1-3,NA,TRBV5-1,CASSLLGVAGNTIYF,TGCGCCAGCAGCCTGCTAGGTGTTGCTGGAAACACCATATATTTT
15,few,TRBJ2-1,TRBD2,TRBV5-4,CATRIAGGSYNEQFF,TGTGCCACACGGATAGCGGGAGGCTCCTACAATGAGCAGTTCTTC
15,once,TRBJ2-3,NA,TRBV5-1,CASSITGYGTDTQYF,TGCGCCAGCAGCATAACAGGGTATGGCACAGATACGCAGTATTTT
14,NA,TRBJ1-4,NA,TRBV19,CASSTISTNEKLFF,TGTGCCAGTAGTACTATTTCAACTAATGAAAAACTGTTTTTT
14,NA,TRBJ2-3,NA,TRBV5-1,CASSPGPGTDTQYF,TGCGCCAGCAGCCCCGGACCAGGCACAGATACGCAGTATTTT
18,NA,TRBJ2-1,TRBD2,TRBV9,CASSVGGIGREVNNEQFF,TGTGCCAGCAGCGTAGGAGGGATCGGGCGGGAGGTAAACAATGAGCAGTTCTTC
14,NA,TRBJ2-5,TRBD1,TRBV4-1,CASSPRQGRETQYF,TGCGCCAGCAGCCCGCGACAGGGGCGAGAGACCCAGTACTTC
13,NA,TRBJ2-5,NA,TRBV2,CASSGSLQETQYF,TGTGCCAGCAGTGGCAGCCTACAAGAGACCCAGTACTTC
18,NA,TRBJ2-1,NA,TRBV21-1,CASPRDRGLGRNSNEQFF,TGTGCCAGCCCCCGGGACAGGGGGCTCGGACGGAACAGCAATGAGCAGTTCTTC
21,NA,TRBJ2-1,TRBD2,TRBV9,CASSAPGLAGGPTLSYNEQFF,TGTGCCAGCAGCGCACCGGGACTAGCGGGAGGGCCTACCCTCTCCTACAATGAGCAGTTCTTC
15,NA,TRBJ1-2,TRBD1,TRBV10-3,CATRNSGGANYGYTF,TGTGCCACCCGGAACTCAGGGGGAGCTAACTATGGCTACACCTTC
10,NA,TRBJ1-5,NA,TRBV30,CAWSGQPQHF,TGTGCCTGGAGTGGACAGCCCCAGCATTTT
15,NA,TRBJ2-7,NA,TRBV27,CASRPLSGVSYEQYF,TGTGCCAGCAGGCCCCTCTCGGGCGTTTCCTACGAGCAGTACTTC
14,NA,TRBJ2-5,TRBD2,TRBV28,CASSPTSGTGTQYF,TGTGCCAGCAGCCCGACTAGCGGAACAGGGACCCAGTACTTC